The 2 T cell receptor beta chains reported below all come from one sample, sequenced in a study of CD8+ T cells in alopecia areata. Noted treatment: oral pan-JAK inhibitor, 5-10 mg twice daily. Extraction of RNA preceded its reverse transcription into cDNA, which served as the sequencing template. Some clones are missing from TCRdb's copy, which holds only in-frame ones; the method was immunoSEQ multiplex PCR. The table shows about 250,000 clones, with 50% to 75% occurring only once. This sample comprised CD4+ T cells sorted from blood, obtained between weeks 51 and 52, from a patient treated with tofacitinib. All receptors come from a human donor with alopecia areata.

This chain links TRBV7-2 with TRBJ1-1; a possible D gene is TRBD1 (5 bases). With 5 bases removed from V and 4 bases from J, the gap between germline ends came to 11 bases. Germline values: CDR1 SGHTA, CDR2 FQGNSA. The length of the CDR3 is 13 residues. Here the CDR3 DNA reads TGTGCCAGCAGCCCCAGGGTGGGCACTGAAGCTTTCTTT. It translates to CASSPRVGTEAFF. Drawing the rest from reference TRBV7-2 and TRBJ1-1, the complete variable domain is GAGVSQSPSNKVTEKGKDVELRCDPISGHTALYWYRQSLGQGLEFLIYFQGNSAPDKSGLPSDRFSAERTGGSVSTLTIQRTQQEDSAVYLCASSPRVGTEAFFGQGTRLTVV.

CDR3 region: CASSLLGVTDTQYF. As DNA, the CDR3 is TGTGCCAGCAGCTTGCTGGGGGTTACAGATACGCAGTATTTT. The chain has TRBV5-4 and TRBJ2-3; D could derive from TRBD1 or TRBD2 (5 bases each). The CDR3 loop spans 14 amino acids. V lost 1 base, J lost 3 bases, and 9 bases lay in between. Germline loops: CDR1 SGHNT, CDR2 YYREEE (reference sequence).